Included here is one TCR beta chain sequence, with context. Its antigen is currently not known. One base away there is no much larger clone; base qualities are not given. The approximately 40 donors, aged about 6 to 95 years, were systemically healthy Caucasian individuals from Russia. About 9.6 milliliters of peripheral blood were collected from each donor into EDTA-treated Vacutainer tubes. Ficoll-Paque density-gradient centrifugation was used to isolate PBMCs, with at least 6 million obtained per sample. Total RNA was extracted from PBMCs with Trizol reagent, with at least 5.5 micrograms obtained per sample. The percentages of naive CD45RAhigh/CD27high T cells were determined by flow cytometry on a PBMC aliquot from every donor. This specimen belongs to a study of blood T cells in healthy people across ages (dated by TCRdb to about 2015). Context from the whole study: In model experiments, template switching captured about one uniquely barcoded TCR beta cDNA molecule for every two T cells. Two additional independent replicas of 1 million unique cDNA reads from the same blood draw were analyzed for two donors (one aged 18 to 29 and one aged 80 or older). Using deep sequencing normalized with unique cDNA molecular identifiers, the study measured how TCR beta repertoire diversity changes with age. To avoid experimental bias, donors of different ages were distributed randomly across sequencing lanes. Four age groups were formed from the donors: young (average 16 years), middle-aged (approximately 40), aged (more than 55) and long-lived (82). What the authors observed across the whole study: Compared with the aged group, the long-lived group had more naive CD4+ T cells, fewer expanded clones and increased TCR diversity, suggesting age selection. Conclusive comparison of naive and antigen-experienced compartments was prevented by the profiling of bulk unsorted PBMCs. Estimates of total diversity from one million sequenced T cells were regarded as lower bounds and underestimates. As age increased, observed TCR beta diversity per million T cells dropped in a roughly linear way, and a significant reduction was already evident by age 40. The percentage of naive T cells measured by flow cytometry correlated strongly with observed TCR beta diversity. Because donor CMV infection status was unknown, age-related changes in expanded clonotypes were potentially confounded.

CDR1 and CDR2, looked up from the germline V gene (reference sequence), are DFQATT and SNEGSKA. From its cysteine to its phenylalanine, the CDR3 spans 16 amino acids. The sequence is cut down to CDR3 DNA, 48 bases in frame from base 1. The trim is 6 bases for V and 3 bases for J, with a gap of 24 bases between the germline ends. Libraries were built with 5' RACE. Sequenced using an Illumina HiSeq 2500. A second PCR of roughly 6 to 12 cycles was run with a J-beta primer mix and a sample-barcoded 5' primer. A unique molecular identifier was introduced onto each TCR beta cDNA molecule by a template-switch 5' adaptor carrying 12 random nucleotides. At least 2.5 million CDR3-containing paired-end reads were obtained from each sample. The Mint cDNA synthesis kit, primed by a TRBC-specific oligonucleotide, was used to synthesize first-strand cDNA from all RNA. After uracil-DNA glycosylase treatment, a first 18-cycle PCR used universal primers M1SS and BC2_uni_R on all cDNA. On the study's bioinformatics: Each sample was normalized by randomly selecting 1 million high-quality reads, each carrying a distinct molecular identifier. Instead of being binned into consensus sequences, reads with shared molecular identifiers were discarded. CDR3 identification, clonotype clustering and error correction used MiTCR with a Q25 quality threshold and the strictest error-elimination algorithm. A nonparametric unseen species model with Euler transformation was used to estimate a lower bound on total TCR beta diversity. Starting from the raw public reads, TCRdb applied fastp trimming at Q25, assembled clones with MiXCR and retained in-frame beta chains. Here each entry gathers all rows of one CDR3 protein and keeps the most common genes and DNA. Here the V and J calls rest on TCRdb's processing, not on the authors' analysis. Counted in this sample were about 290,000 distinct CDR3 sequences; roughly 26% of them appeared once. The ten largest clonotypes hold 25% to 30% of the sample.

The sample consisted of blood. The rearranged chain carries TRBV20-1 and TRBJ2-7; a tentative D call is TRBD2 (7 bases match). The receptor was isolated from a woman in her sixties or seventies in good health. The DNA sequence reads TGCAGTGCCAACCCTGATCTTACTAGGGGGGGCTACGAGCAGTACTTC. Translation gives CSANPDLTRGGYEQYF.